This T cell receptor (beta chain) was captured by sequencing in a study of blood T cell repertoires in COVID-19. Study as a whole: Material from acute and convalescent COVID-19 was sourced from the United States, Italy and Spain.

Repertoires were generated with immunoSEQ multiplex PCR, while TCRdb's copy carries only in-frame clones and drops some. The sample contains 37,000 or so clones, roughly 89% of which appear only once. The CDR3 covers 13 residues. V was pared by 5 bases and J by 7 bases, with 11 bases between. Germline V gene data show CDR1 as SGHTA and CDR2 as FQGNSA. This clonotype was obtained from a human donor in a cohort sampled during active COVID-19. Specimen: peripheral blood. The chain is built from TRBV7-2 and TRBJ2-2, with a possible D match to TRBD2 (6 bases). The CDR3 loop reads CASSIGTLGELFF. DNA of the CDR3: TGTGCCAGCAGCATCGGGACTCTCGGGGAGCTGTTTTTT.